The 16 T cell receptor beta chains below come from one sample, sequenced in a study of OX40 agonist ivuxolimab in advanced cancers. The assay was immunoSEQ multiplex PCR, and TCRdb's table has in-frame clones only and misses some. The sample carries some 64,000 clones, around 82% recorded once. Here the sequenced sample was CD4+ or CD8+ T cells sorted from blood, taken in a trial of the OX40 agonist ivuxolimab. The receptors were gathered from an adult with an advanced solid tumor such as melanoma, head and neck, liver or kidney cancer.

The rearrangement joins TRBV4-3 to TRBJ2-6; D remains unclear. The germline V gene has CDR1 LGHNA and CDR2 YSLEER. There are 16 residues in the CDR3. Trimming took 1 base from V and 0 from J, leaving 7 bases between them. The CDR3 loop reads CASSQGLGSGANVLTF. The CDR3 DNA reads TGCGCCAGCAGCCAAGGATTGGGCTCTGGGGCCAACGTCCTGACTTTC.

The chain combines TRBV19 with TRBJ2-2; D could derive from TRBD1 or TRBD2 (5 bases each). CDR1 is LNHDA, CDR2 SQIVND, per germline (reference sequence). Between the trimmed V and J ends, which lost 5 bases and 3 bases, there was a span of 22 bases. The CDR3 runs 18 residues. The CDR3 DNA sequence: TGTGCCAGTAGTCGGGACCAACCGGGTTCTCCGGACACCGGGGAGCTGTTTTTT. Protein product: CASSRDQPGSPDTGELFF.

This chain connects TRBV27 to TRBJ2-2, with D possibly being TRBD1 (5 bases). CDR3 length equals 15 residues. V was cut by 6 bases and J by 2 bases, with 13 bases left in between. Germline V gene lookup returns CDR1 MNHEY and CDR2 SMNVEV (reference sequence). CDR3 nucleotides: TGTGCCAGCAGACACCTACAGGAAAACACCGGGGAGCTGTTTTTT. Protein sequence: CASRHLQENTGELFF.

The chain uses TRBV10-3 and TRBJ2-1; 16 nucleotides align to TRBD2. The trim removed 10 bases at V and 0 bases at J, leaving 9 bases unmatched. From germline, CDR1 is ENHRY and CDR2 SYGVKD. The CDR3 has 18 amino acids. CDR3 loop: CATGTSGRAFSSYNEQFF. The CDR3 DNA sequence: TGTGCCACCGGGACTAGCGGGAGGGCCTTCTCCTCCTACAATGAGCAGTTCTTC.

The chain uses TRBV6-1 and TRBJ1-2; D is unclear. CDR3 length equals 13 residues. Germline V CDR1 and CDR2: MNHNS, SASEGT. Trimming took off 6 bases at V and 4 bases at J, with 12 bases between the two ends. The CDR3, as DNA: TGTGCCAGCAGACCCCCTGAGCTCTATGGCTACACCTTC. This codes for CASRPPELYGYTF.

This chain links TRBV18 with TRBJ2-5; D could derive from TRBD1 or TRBD2 (6 bases each). The CDR3 is 16 amino acids. Germline assignment: CDR1 KGHSH and CDR2 LQKENI. V was cut by 0 bases and J by 10 bases, with 21 bases left in between. The CDR3 sequence is CASSPPGKTGASDQYF. DNA of the CDR3: TGTGCCAGCTCACCACCGGGTAAAACGGGGGCTTCCGACCAGTACTTC.

The genes are TRBV6-4 and TRBJ1-5, with D tentatively TRBD1 (5 bases). This CDR3 spans 13 amino acids. The V gene lost 5 bases and the J gene lost 4 bases, with 9 bases spanning the gap. Per the germline V gene, CDR1 is MRHNA and CDR2 is SNTAGT. CDR3 sequence (DNA): TGTGCCAGCAGTAGGGGCCCGAATCAGCCCCAGCATTTT. Protein product: CASSRGPNQPQHF.

The CDR3 here is CATSARNTGYPEAFF. Written as DNA, the CDR3 is TGTGCCACCAGCGCGCGAAATACAGGGTATCCTGAAGCTTTCTTT. The chain couples TRBV15 to TRBJ1-1; perhaps TRBD1 as D (6 bases). The CDR3 consists of 15 residues. Looked up from germline, CDR1 is LNHNV and CDR2 is YYDKDF (reference sequence). Trimming pared 5 bases from V and 6 bases from J, leaving 19 bases between.

The V gene is TRBV30, the J gene TRBJ2-1; no reliable D call. There are 12 residues in the CDR3. V lost 1 base, J lost 3 bases, and 4 bases lay in between. Germline V gene sequence: CDR1 GTSNPN, CDR2 SVGIG (reference sequence). CDR3 residues: CAWSGLYNEQFF. CDR3 sequence (DNA): TGTGCCTGGAGTGGACTCTACAATGAGCAGTTCTTC.

The chain joins TRBV28 to TRBJ2-7; no definite D call. The V and J ends lost 8 bases and 9 bases respectively, with 17 bases between them. The CDR3 extends over 12 amino acids. CDR1 is MDHEN, CDR2 SYDVKM, per germline. The CDR3 sequence is CASGSGEKGQYF. In DNA, the CDR3 is TGTGCCAGCGGATCCGGCGAGAAAGGGCAGTACTTC.

The V call is TRBV10-3, the J call TRBJ1-1; unclear D gene. Per the germline V gene, CDR1 is ENHRY and CDR2 is SYGVKD. The CDR3 consists of 13 residues. Trimming cost V 0 bases and J 7 bases, with 9 bases left between them. CDR3: CAISESLGFEAFF. CDR3 nucleotides: TGTGCCATCAGTGAGTCCCTAGGGTTTGAAGCTTTCTTT.

In regard to this clone: At the DNA level, this CDR3 is encoded by other sequences in the same sample as well. The chain uses TRBV9 and TRBJ2-1; 8 positions match TRBD2. Germline V gives CDR1 SGDLS, CDR2 YYNGEE. The CDR3 is made up of 20 amino acids. Trimming cost V 0 bases and J 0 bases; bases outside gene matches: 14. CDR3 residues: CASSVGPGGSGASSYNEQFF. CDR3 sequence (DNA): TGTGCCAGCAGCGTAGGTCCGGGGGGGAGCGGGGCCAGCTCCTACAATGAGCAGTTCTTC.

This sequence joins TRBV9 and TRBJ1-1, with 10 bases matching TRBD1. V shed 4 bases, J shed 6 bases, and the junction held 9 bases outside the gene matches. This CDR3 contains 15 residues. Looked up from germline, CDR1 is SGDLS and CDR2 is YYNGEE. The CDR3: CASSPRQGAHSEAFF. The CDR3 DNA sequence: TGTGCCAGCAGCCCAAGACAGGGGGCGCATTCTGAAGCTTTCTTT.

The rearrangement joins TRBV7-2 to TRBJ2-3; tentatively, D is TRBD2 (6 bases). Germline loops: CDR1 SGHTA, CDR2 FQGNSA. V was pared by 2 bases and J by 5 bases, with 11 bases between. The CDR3 spans 14 residues. The CDR3 reads CASSLLANLDTQYF. CDR3 nucleotides: TGTGCCAGCAGCTTACTAGCGAACTTAGATACGCAGTATTTT.

This clone was counted only a few times. This sequence joins TRBV4-1 and TRBJ1-1, with D possibly being TRBD1 (5 bases). V lost 1 base, J lost 4 bases, and 10 bases lay in between. This CDR3 region has 14 residues. The germline V gene encodes CDR1 MGHRA and CDR2 YSYEKL. The CDR3 bases are TGCGCCAGCAGCCAAGTTGCGAGGGGCACTGAAGCTTTCTTT. Protein: CASSQVARGTEAFF.

The rearrangement joins TRBV9 to TRBJ2-2; the match to TRBD2 covers 11 bases. V was pared by 2 bases and J by 1 base, with 1 base of the junction left unmatched. This CDR3 spans 16 amino acids. Germline lookup yields CDR1 SGDLS and CDR2 YYNGEE. CDR3 coding DNA: TGTGCCAGCAGCGTGCTAGCGGGAGGGAACACCGGGGAGCTGTTTTTT. Its protein product is CASSVLAGGNTGELFF. The full variable domain, in which reference TRBV9 and TRBJ2-2 provide the parts outside the CDR3, is DSGVTQTPKHLITATGQRVTLRCSPRSGDLSVYWYQQSLDQGLQFLIQYYNGEERAKGNILERFSAQQFPDLHSELNLSSLELGDSALYFCASSVLAGGNTGELFFGEGSRLTVL.